This passage covers 10 T cell receptor beta chains from one sample sequenced in a study of blood T cell repertoires in COVID-19. Assay: immunoSEQ multiplex PCR; the TCRdb copy retains only in-frame clones and omits some. The sample comprises about 260,000 clones, 65% to 85% of which are singletons, and 1.5% rests with the top ten. What was sequenced was peripheral blood. Every receptor here comes from a woman aged 40 to 50 who had recovered from COVID-19.

This sequence joins TRBV10-1 and TRBJ2-1; weak D call: TRBD2 (5 bases). CDR1 is WNHNN, CDR2 SYGVQD, per germline (reference sequence). This CDR3 contains 13 residues. Trimming pared 5 bases from V and 5 bases from J, leaving 10 bases between. The CDR3 here is CASSFGMDNEQFF. DNA for the CDR3: TGCGCCAGCAGTTTCGGGATGGACAATGAGCAGTTCTTC.

V and J are TRBV11-2 and TRBJ2-7, with D maybe TRBD2 (5 bases). Germline values: CDR1 SGHAT, CDR2 FQNNGV. With 5 bases removed from V and 4 bases from J, the gap between germline ends came to 18 bases. The CDR3 extends over 15 amino acids. CDR3 residues: CASSRIRGQAYEQYF. The DNA for the CDR3 is TGTGCCAGCAGCCGGATTAGAGGGCAGGCTTACGAGCAGTACTTC. The whole variable domain, filled in from reference TRBV11-2 and TRBJ2-7, reads EAGVAQSPRYKIIEKRQSVAFWCNPISGHATLYWYQQILGQGPKLLIQFQNNGVVDDSQLPKDRFSAERLKGVDSTLKIQPAKLEDSAVYLCASSRIRGQAYEQYFGPGTRLTVT.

CDR3 region: CASSSTGAGELFF. The CDR3 DNA reads as TGTGCCAGCAGCTCGACAGGGGCCGGGGAGCTGTTTTTT. The chain combines TRBV5-4 with TRBJ2-2; 8 nucleotides match TRBD1. Germline assignment: CDR1 SGHNT and CDR2 YYREEE (reference sequence). This CDR3 has 13 residues. V gave up 3 bases and J gave up 6 bases; unmatched junction bases: 1.

The chain recombines TRBV5-4 with TRBJ2-5; 8 bases agree with TRBD1. The CDR3 length is 13 residues. Germline CDR1 SGHNT, CDR2 YYREEE (reference sequence). Trimming cost V 4 bases and J 5 bases; bases outside gene matches: 4. For the CDR3, the DNA is TGTGCCAGCAGCCCTGGACAGGGCGAGACCCAGTACTTC. Amino acid sequence: CASSPGQGETQYF. Full variable domain (missing parts from reference TRBV5-4 and TRBJ2-5): ETGVTQSPTHLIKTRGQQVTLRCSSQSGHNTVSWYQQALGQGPQFIFQYYREEENGRGNFPPRFSGLQFPNYSSELNVNALELDDSALYLCASSPGQGETQYFGPGTRLLVL.

This rearrangement joins TRBV19 to TRBJ2-7, with 9 bases lining up with TRBD1. The CDR3 runs 13 residues. V lost 5 bases and J lost 6; bases outside the gene matches: 5. Germline CDR1 LNHDA, CDR2 SQIVND (reference sequence). CDR3 region: CASSVQGAVEQYF. The CDR3 DNA sequence: TGTGCCAGTAGTGTACAGGGGGCAGTCGAGCAGTACTTC.

The chain has TRBV7-3 and TRBJ1-6, with 8 positions matching TRBD1. The CDR3 is made up of 15 amino acids. The V segment lost 4 bases and the J segment 7 bases; nucleotides outside the gene matches: 6. Germline V gene sequence: CDR1 SGHTA, CDR2 FQGTGA. CDR3 in DNA: TGTGCCAGCAGCTCCCAGGGGGCGAGGAATTCACCCCTCCACTTT. Protein product: CASSSQGARNSPLHF.

This chain uses TRBV19 with TRBJ2-1; 8 bases fit TRBD2. CDR1 LNHDA and CDR2 SQIVND come from the germline V gene (reference sequence). This CDR3 region has 14 residues. The V segment lost 5 bases and the J segment 8 bases; nucleotides outside the gene matches: 8. CDR3 in amino acids: CASSLAGGFDEQFF. The CDR3 coding sequence is TGTGCCAGTAGTCTGGCGGGGGGCTTCGATGAGCAGTTCTTC.

The V gene is TRBV28, the J gene TRBJ1-5, with 7 bases fitting TRBD1. The CDR3 has 14 amino acids. Germline CDR1 is MDHEN and CDR2 is SYDVKM. The J segment lost 2 bases and the V segment lost 6 bases, leaving 4 bases of the junction unmatched. CDR3 DNA sequence: TGTGCCAGCAGCATCGGACAGGGCAATCAGCCCCAGCATTTT. Residues: CASSIGQGNQPQHF.

The gene calls are TRBV28 and TRBJ1-3, with TRBD1 matching 9 bases. The V gene end was trimmed by 1 base and the J gene end by 2 bases; junction bases not matched to a gene: 12. Germline V lookup: CDR1 MDHEN, CDR2 SYDVKM. The CDR3 is made up of 19 amino acids. Written as DNA, the CDR3 is TGTGCCAGCAGTTTATTCGGTCGGGACAGGGACCCGCCTGGAAACACCATATATTTT. Its protein product is CASSLFGRDRDPPGNTIYF.

The V gene is TRBV28, the J gene TRBJ2-7; tentative D call: TRBD1 (5 bases). V was trimmed by 6 bases and J by 2 bases, leaving 17 bases between them. This CDR3 is 15 amino acids long. From germline, CDR1 is MDHEN and CDR2 SYDVKM. The CDR3 loop is CASSSTGVLPYEQYF. CDR3 nucleotide sequence: TGTGCCAGCAGCAGTACAGGAGTTCTGCCCTACGAGCAGTACTTC.